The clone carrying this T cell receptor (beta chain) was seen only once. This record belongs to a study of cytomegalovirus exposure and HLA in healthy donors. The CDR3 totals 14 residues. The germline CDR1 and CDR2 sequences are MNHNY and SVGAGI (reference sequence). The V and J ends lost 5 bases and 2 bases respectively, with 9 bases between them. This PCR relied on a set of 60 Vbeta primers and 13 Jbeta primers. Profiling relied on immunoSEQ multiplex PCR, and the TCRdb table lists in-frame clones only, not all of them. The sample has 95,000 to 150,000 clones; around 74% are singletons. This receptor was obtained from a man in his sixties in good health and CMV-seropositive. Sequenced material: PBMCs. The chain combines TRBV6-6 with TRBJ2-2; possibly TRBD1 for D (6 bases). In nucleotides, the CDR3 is TGTGCCAGCAGTATCAGGGGTAACACCGGGGAGCTGTTTTTT. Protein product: CASSIRGNTGELFF.